Below, one T cell receptor (beta chain) is given with its context. This record belongs to a study of blood T cell repertoires in COVID-19. Across the whole study: COVID-19 samples from acute and convalescent phases originated in the United States, Italy and Spain. T cells, B-cell-depleted T cells, or PBMCs supplied cDNA or gDNA.

The authors' processing: Scientists estimated how many nucleated cells there were by amplifying reference gene primers. The data were produced by immunoSEQ multiplex PCR, yet TCRdb's version contains in-frame clones alone and is incomplete. The D gene and trimming were derived from the DNA, and the V and J assignments and clone size from that table. The table includes more than 65,000 clones, roughly 80% detected once. Sequencing was performed on peripheral blood. This TCR came from a man in his 60s with acute or convalescent COVID-19.

CDR3 region: CASSYMGFGGEKLFF. Written as DNA, the CDR3 is TGTGCCAGCAGTTATATGGGTTTCGGCGGTGAAAAACTGTTTTTT. This sequence joins TRBV27 and TRBJ1-4; no clear D. Germline CDR1 is MNHEY and CDR2 is SMNVEV (reference sequence). CDR3 length: 15 residues. Trimming removed 4 bases at V and 7 bases at J, with 16 bases between.